In this sample, the clone carrying this T cell receptor (beta chain) turned up a few times. Antigen specificity is unknown. This sample was included in a study of cytomegalovirus exposure and HLA in healthy donors. Turning to the study itself: Genotyping of more than 300 donors showed that about 79% belonged to the Caucasian-associated ancestry cluster. Study-level points and caveats: Some V segments, including TRBV6-2 and TRBV6-3, were excluded as indistinguishable. Cytomegalovirus status was reportedly diagnosed by the classifier with high specificity and sensitivity.

The length of the CDR3 is 15 residues. V lost 6 bases, J lost 2 bases, and 17 bases lay in between. Germline V gives CDR1 SGHAT, CDR2 FQDESV (reference sequence). Primers: 60 Vbeta forward and 13 Jbeta reverse. In the source study's methods: A later analysis tallied 65 million to 85 million unique TCR beta chains, about 11 million of them shared. TCRdb's table, derived via immunoSEQ multiplex PCR, lists solely in-frame clones and lacks some. Clone size and the V and J calls come from that table; the DNA yielded D and trimming. This sample has 200,000 to 300,000 clones; 70% to 90% occur once, and the top ten carry 1.5% to 2.5%.

The chain carries TRBV11-1 and TRBJ2-7; tentative D call: TRBD1 (6 bases). This receptor was identified in a woman between 35 and 50 years old in good health and CMV-seropositive. Sample: PBMCs. The CDR3 sequence: CASSLRDIGPYEQYF. In DNA form, the CDR3 reads TGTGCCAGCAGTTTGAGGGACATTGGACCCTACGAGCAGTACTTC.